The rows below give T cell receptor beta chains drawn from one sample of a study of blood T cell repertoires in COVID-19. Repertoires were generated with immunoSEQ multiplex PCR, while TCRdb's copy carries only in-frame clones and drops some. The sample has roughly 230,000 clones; 80% to 85% are singletons. The specimen was PBMCs or T cells enriched from blood (not recorded which). Receptors originate from a man aged 50 to 60 who had recovered from COVID-19. Each CDR3 is given with its conserved first and last residue. A D gene is named only where the DNA matches it firmly. Not every row has a clone size; where given, it reads once, few, many or a size class.

abundance	v_gene	d_gene	len	j_gene	CDR3nt	CDR3aa
-	TRBV7-6	TRBD2	15	TRBJ2-1	TGTGCCAGCAGCCCGGAACTAGCGGGGGGTGCTGAGCAGTTCTTC	CASSPELAGGAEQFF
-	TRBV4-2	TRBD2	17	TRBJ2-1	TGTGCCAGCAGCCAAGTGGGTGTGGCGGGGGGCCACAATGAGCAGTTCTTC	CASSQVGVAGGHNEQFF
-	TRBV7-9	-	14	TRBJ1-1	TGTGCCAGCAGCTTAACATCAGGGGTCCCTGAAGCTTTCTTT	CASSLTSGVPEAFF
-	TRBV28	-	14	TRBJ2-5	TGTGCCAGCAGTGTCCCCAAGGAGCAAGAGACCCAGTACTTC	CASSVPKEQETQYF
-	TRBV5-1	-	13	TRBJ2-1	TGCGCCAGCAGCTTACTAGCTGTCAATGAGCAGTTCTTC	CASSLLAVNEQFF
-	TRBV7-2	-	13	TRBJ1-2	TGTGCCAGCAGCTCGGTGGAGGGAGTTGGCTACACCTTC	CASSSVEGVGYTF
-	TRBV3-1/TRBV3-2	TRBD2	16	TRBJ2-5	TGTGCCAGCAGCCGGCGGGGGGGGAATATAGGAGAGACCCAGTACTTC	CASSRRGGNIGETQYF
-	TRBV3-1/TRBV3-2	-	14	TRBJ1-6	TGTGCCAGCAGCTCCGGACAGAATAATTCACCCCTCCACTTT	CASSSGQNNSPLHF
-	TRBV27	TRBD1	16	TRBJ2-1	TGTGCCAGCAGGACTTGGGGGACAGGGGGGAACAATGAGCAGTTCTTC	CASRTWGTGGNNEQFF
-	TRBV7-2	TRBD1	15	TRBJ2-7	TGTGCCAGCAGCCGCTCCGGGACAGACCCCTACGAGCAGTACTTC	CASSRSGTDPYEQYF
few	TRBV6-4	TRBD1	15	TRBJ1-2	TGTGCCAGCAGTGAATCGGGACAGGGGGTCTATGGCTACACCTTC	CASSESGQGVYGYTF
-	TRBV19	-	15	TRBJ2-2	TGTGCCAGTAGTATAGCGGCTGCCGGGAGCGGGGAGCTGTTTTTT	CASSIAAAGSGELFF
-	TRBV7-8	-	16	TRBJ2-7	TGTGCCAGCAGCTTAGTCGCGGCAGGGCGCTCCTACGAGCAGTACTTC	CASSLVAAGRSYEQYF
-	TRBV9	TRBD1	16	TRBJ2-2	TGTGCCAGCAGCGTGGGACAGGGGAGATGGACCGGGGAGCTGTTTTTT	CASSVGQGRWTGELFF
-	TRBV5-6	TRBD1	14	TRBJ1-2	TGTGCCAGCAGCCCAGAGACAGGGTTTTATGGCTACACCTTC	CASSPETGFYGYTF
-	TRBV24-1	-	17	TRBJ2-6	TGTGCCACCAGTGATTTTACGTCCGGTAATGGGGCCAACGTCCTGACTTTC	CATSDFTSGNGANVLTF
-	TRBV3-1/TRBV3-2	-	13	TRBJ2-5	TGTGCCAGCAGCCACCAGAGGAAGTCGACCCAGTACTTC	CASSHQRKSTQYF
-	TRBV5-1	-	13	TRBJ2-7	TGCGCCAGCAGCTCCGGGACATCCGTCGAGCAGTACTTC	CASSSGTSVEQYF
-	TRBV14	-	15	TRBJ1-2	TGTGCCAGCAGCCAAGCCACGGGGGGCAGCTATGGCTACACCTTC	CASSQATGGSYGYTF
-	TRBV5-4	TRBD1	17	TRBJ1-4	TGTGCCAGCAGCCGGGGACAGGGTGAATCAACTAATGAAAAACTGTTTTTT	CASSRGQGESTNEKLFF
-	TRBV7-3	TRBD1	14	TRBJ1-1	TGTGCCAGCAGCATAACAGGGGTGGGCACTGAAGCTTTCTTT	CASSITGVGTEAFF
-	TRBV11-3	TRBD2	15	TRBJ2-7	TGTGCCAGCAGCTTTCACAGCGGGAGGGTAAACGAGCAGTACTTC	CASSFHSGRVNEQYF
-	TRBV5-1	-	16	TRBJ2-6	TGCGCCAGCAGCTCGACCAGGGGAGCTGGGGCCAACGTCCTGACTTTC	CASSSTRGAGANVLTF
-	TRBV24-1	-	13	TRBJ2-1	TGTGCCACCAGTGACACAGGGACCCATGAGCAGTTCTTC	CATSDTGTHEQFF
few	TRBV6-5	TRBD2	15	TRBJ2-3	TGTGCCAGCAGTAGGTACGGGGGGGGAACAGATACGCAGTATTTT	CASSRYGGGTDTQYF
-	TRBV28	TRBD2	16	TRBJ2-3	TGTGCCAGCAGTTTAACACTAGCGGGAGGCCGGGATACGCAGTATTTT	CASSLTLAGGRDTQYF
-	TRBV6-5	-	13	TRBJ1-1	TGTGCCAGCAGAGCCCGGGGGAGAACTGAAGCTTTCTTT	CASRARGRTEAFF
once	TRBV9	TRBD2	13	TRBJ2-4	TGTGCCAGCAGCCCGGGGGGGGCCAACATTCAGTACTTC	CASSPGGANIQYF
once	TRBV7-3	-	15	TRBJ1-2	TGTGCCAGCAGCTTAAATAGCCGGGGAAGCTATGGCTACACCTTC	CASSLNSRGSYGYTF
-	TRBV10-2	-	15	TRBJ1-6	TGCGCCAGCAGTGAGTCCAGTACCTATAATTCACCCCTCCACTTT	CASSESSTYNSPLHF
-	TRBV23-1	TRBD1	19	TRBJ1-5	TGCGCCAGCCGTGCAACCGGGACAGGGGAATATTGTAGCAATCAGCCCCAGCATTTT	CASRATGTGEYCSNQPQHF
few	TRBV29-1	-	13	TRBJ1-5	TGCAGCGTTCGAGGCGGAGGGAATCAGCCCCAGCATTTT	CSVRGGGNQPQHF
-	TRBV6-5	TRBD2	15	TRBJ2-7	TGTGCCAGCACGCTAGGGGCGGGAGAATTTAACGAGCAGTACTTC	CASTLGAGEFNEQYF
-	TRBV9	-	14	TRBJ2-7	TGTGCCAGCAGCGTAGGAGGAGCGGGCTACGAGCAGTACTTC	CASSVGGAGYEQYF
-	TRBV20-1	-	12	TRBJ1-5	TGCAGTGCTAGTATAGGGGATCAGCCCCAGCATTTT	CSASIGDQPQHF
-	TRBV12-3/TRBV12-4	-	13	TRBJ1-3	TGTGCCAGCAGTTTAATGGGGCCTACGCCCATATATTTT	CASSLMGPTPIYF
-	TRBV10-3	TRBD1	14	TRBJ1-5	TGTGCCAGCCGACAGGGGGCGCGAAATCAGCCCCAGCATTTT	CASRQGARNQPQHF
-	TRBV7-9	-	14	TRBJ1-6	TGTGCCAGCAGCTTAGTGGGCCAGGATTCACCCCTCCACTTT	CASSLVGQDSPLHF
-	TRBV18	-	15	TRBJ1-2	TGTGCCAGCTCACCCACAGGGACGAAAGACTATGGCTACACCTTC	CASSPTGTKDYGYTF
many	TRBV7-9	-	15	TRBJ1-1	TGTGCCAGCAGCTTAATGTCGGCGGGCGACACTGAAGCTTTCTTT	CASSLMSAGDTEAFF
-	TRBV4-1	TRBD1	17	TRBJ1-4	TGCGCCAGCAGCCAATCGACAGGGACCTCAACTAATGAAAAACTGTTTTTT	CASSQSTGTSTNEKLFF
once	TRBV29-1	-	14	TRBJ1-5	TGCAGCGTTGAGGGAGGTCAGGGAGGTCAGCCCCAGCATTTT	CSVEGGQGGQPQHF
-	TRBV6-4	-	14	TRBJ2-2	TGTGCCAGCAGTATCTCAGGGGACGCCGGGGAGCTGTTTTTT	CASSISGDAGELFF
-	TRBV2	-	11	TRBJ1-2	TGTGCCAGCAGTGCGGGGGGCGGCTACACCTTC	CASSAGGGYTF
-	TRBV5-1	TRBD2	14	TRBJ2-1	TGCGCCAGCAGCTTCCATAGCGGGACAAATGAGCAGTTCTTC	CASSFHSGTNEQFF
-	TRBV7-2	-	13	TRBJ1-2	TGTGCCAGCAGGTATGCGGAGGCGGGAGGCTACACCTTC	CASRYAEAGGYTF